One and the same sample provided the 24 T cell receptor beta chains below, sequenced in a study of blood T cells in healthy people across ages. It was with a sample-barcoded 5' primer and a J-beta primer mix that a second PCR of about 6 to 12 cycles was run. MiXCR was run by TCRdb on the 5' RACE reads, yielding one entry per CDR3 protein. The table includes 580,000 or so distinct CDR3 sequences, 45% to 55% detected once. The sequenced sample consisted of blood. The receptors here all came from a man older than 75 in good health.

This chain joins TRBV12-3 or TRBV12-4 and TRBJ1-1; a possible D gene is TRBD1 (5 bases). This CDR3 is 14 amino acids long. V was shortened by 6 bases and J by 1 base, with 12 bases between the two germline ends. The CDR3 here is CASRVDRKNTEAFF. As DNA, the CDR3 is TGTGCCAGCAGAGTCGACAGAAAGAACACTGAAGCTTTCTTT.

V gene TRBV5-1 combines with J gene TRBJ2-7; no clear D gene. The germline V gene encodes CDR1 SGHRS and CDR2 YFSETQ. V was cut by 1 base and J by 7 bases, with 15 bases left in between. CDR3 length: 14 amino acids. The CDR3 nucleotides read TGCGCCAGCAGCTTGCGAATGACGGTTGAGGAGCAGTACTTC. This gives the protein CASSLRMTVEEQYF.

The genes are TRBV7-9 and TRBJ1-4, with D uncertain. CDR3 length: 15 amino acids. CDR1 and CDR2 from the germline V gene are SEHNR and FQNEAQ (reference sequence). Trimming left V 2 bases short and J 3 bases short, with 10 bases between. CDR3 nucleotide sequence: TGTGCCAGCAGCTTATTGGGAATGGCTAATGAAAAACTGTTTTTT. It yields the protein CASSLLGMANEKLFF.

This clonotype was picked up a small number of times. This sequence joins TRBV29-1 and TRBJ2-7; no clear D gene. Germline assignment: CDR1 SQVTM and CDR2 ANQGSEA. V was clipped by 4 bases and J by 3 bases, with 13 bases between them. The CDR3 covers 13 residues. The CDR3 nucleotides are TGCAGCGTTGGGGCAGACCCAAACTACGAGCAGTACTTC. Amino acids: CSVGADPNYEQYF.

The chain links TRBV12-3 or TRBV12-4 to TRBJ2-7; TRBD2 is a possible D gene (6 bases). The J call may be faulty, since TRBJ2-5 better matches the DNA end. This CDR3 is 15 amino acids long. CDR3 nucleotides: TGTGCCAGCAGTTTCGGAGGGAACCTCGGGGAGACCCAGTACTTC. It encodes CASSFGGNLGETQYF.

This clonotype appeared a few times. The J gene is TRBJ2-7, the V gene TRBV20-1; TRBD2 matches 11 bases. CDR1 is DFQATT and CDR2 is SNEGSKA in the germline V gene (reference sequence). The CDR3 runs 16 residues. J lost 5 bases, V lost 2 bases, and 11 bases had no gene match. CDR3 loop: CSARTPSGGTSHEQYF. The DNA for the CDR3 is TGCAGTGCTAGAACCCCTAGCGGGGGGACTTCCCACGAGCAGTACTTC.

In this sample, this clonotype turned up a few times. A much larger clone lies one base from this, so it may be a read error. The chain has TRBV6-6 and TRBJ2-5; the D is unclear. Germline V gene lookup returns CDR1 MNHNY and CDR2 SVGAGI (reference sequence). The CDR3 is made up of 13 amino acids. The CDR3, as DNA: TGTGCCAGCAGTGACTCGGGTACTTATGAGCAGTACTTC. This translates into CASSDSGTYEQYF.

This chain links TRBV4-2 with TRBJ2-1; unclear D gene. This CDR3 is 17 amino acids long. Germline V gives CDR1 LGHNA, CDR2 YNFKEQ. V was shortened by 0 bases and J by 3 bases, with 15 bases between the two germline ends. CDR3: CASSQDLSSVDYNEQFF. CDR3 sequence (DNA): TGTGCCAGCAGCCAAGATCTCTCTTCTGTGGACTACAATGAGCAGTTCTTC.

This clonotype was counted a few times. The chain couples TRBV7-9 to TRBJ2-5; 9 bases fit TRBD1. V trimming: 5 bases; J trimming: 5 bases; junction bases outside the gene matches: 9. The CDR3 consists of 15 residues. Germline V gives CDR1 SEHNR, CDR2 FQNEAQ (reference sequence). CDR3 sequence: CASSRMGQGMETQYF. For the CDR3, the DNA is TGTGCCAGCAGCCGAATGGGACAGGGTATGGAGACCCAGTACTTC.

This CDR3 is CASSIIGGGLTDTQYF. CDR3 nucleotide sequence: TGTGCCAGCAGCATAATAGGGGGGGGGCTAACAGATACGCAGTATTTT. The chain couples TRBV7-2 to TRBJ2-3; tentatively, D is TRBD2 (7 bases). The CDR3 is 16 amino acids. Trimming took off 5 bases at V and 3 bases at J, with 18 bases between the two ends. Germline assignment: CDR1 SGHTA and CDR2 FQGNSA.

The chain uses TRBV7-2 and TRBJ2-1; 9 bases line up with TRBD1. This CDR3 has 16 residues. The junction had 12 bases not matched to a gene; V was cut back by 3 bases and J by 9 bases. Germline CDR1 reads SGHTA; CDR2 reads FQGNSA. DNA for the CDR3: TGTGCCAGCAGCTTCCGGGACAGGGAAATTAATCGTGAGCAGTTCTTC. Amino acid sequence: CASSFRDREINREQFF.

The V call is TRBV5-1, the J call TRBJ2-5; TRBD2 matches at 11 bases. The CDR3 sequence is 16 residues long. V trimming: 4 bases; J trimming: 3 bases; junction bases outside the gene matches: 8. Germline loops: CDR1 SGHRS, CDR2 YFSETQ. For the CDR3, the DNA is TGCGCCAGCAGCCCGTTAGCGGGAGGGAGAAAAGAGACCCAGTACTTC. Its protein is CASSPLAGGRKETQYF.

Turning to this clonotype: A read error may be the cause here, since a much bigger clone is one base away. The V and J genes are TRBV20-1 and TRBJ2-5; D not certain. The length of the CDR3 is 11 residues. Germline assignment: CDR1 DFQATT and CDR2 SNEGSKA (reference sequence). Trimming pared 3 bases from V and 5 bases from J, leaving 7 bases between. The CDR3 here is CSASDRETQYF. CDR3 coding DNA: TGCAGTGCTAGTGATCGGGAGACCCAGTACTTC.

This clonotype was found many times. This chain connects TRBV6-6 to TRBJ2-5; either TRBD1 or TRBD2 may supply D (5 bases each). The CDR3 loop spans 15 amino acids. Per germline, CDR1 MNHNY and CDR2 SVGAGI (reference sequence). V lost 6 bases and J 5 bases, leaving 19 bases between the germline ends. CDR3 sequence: CASSRGTRPQETQYF. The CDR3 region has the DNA TGTGCCAGCAGCCGAGGGACCAGACCGCAGGAGACCCAGTACTTC.

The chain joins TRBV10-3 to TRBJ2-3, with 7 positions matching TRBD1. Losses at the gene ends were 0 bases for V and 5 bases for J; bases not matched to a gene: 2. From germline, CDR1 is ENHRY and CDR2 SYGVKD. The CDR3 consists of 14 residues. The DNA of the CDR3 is TGTGCCATCAGTGAGTCGACAGGGAGAGATACGCAGTATTTT. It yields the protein CAISESTGRDTQYF.

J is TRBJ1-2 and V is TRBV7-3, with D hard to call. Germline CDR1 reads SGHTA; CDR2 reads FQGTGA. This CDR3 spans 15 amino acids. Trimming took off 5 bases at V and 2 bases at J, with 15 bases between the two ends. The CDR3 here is CASSLGGSSNYGYTF. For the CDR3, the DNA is TGTGCCAGCAGCCTGGGCGGCTCAAGCAACTATGGCTACACCTTC. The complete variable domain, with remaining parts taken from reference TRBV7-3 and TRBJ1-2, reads GAGVSQTPSNKVTEKGKYVELRCDPISGHTALYWYRQSLGQGPEFLIYFQGTGAADDSGLPNDRFFAVRPEGSVSTLKIQRTERGDSAVYLCASSLGGSSNYGYTFGSGTRLTVV.

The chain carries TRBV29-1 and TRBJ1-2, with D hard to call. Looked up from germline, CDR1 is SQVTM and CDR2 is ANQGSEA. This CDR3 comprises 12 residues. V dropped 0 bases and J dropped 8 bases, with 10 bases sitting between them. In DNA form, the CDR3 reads TGCAGCGTTGAAGACTCCGTAAAAGGCTACACCTTC. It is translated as CSVEDSVKGYTF.

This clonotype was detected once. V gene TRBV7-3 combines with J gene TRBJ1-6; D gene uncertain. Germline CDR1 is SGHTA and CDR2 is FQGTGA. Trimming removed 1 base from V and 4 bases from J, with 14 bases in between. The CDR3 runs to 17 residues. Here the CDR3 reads CASSLRPRIGYNSPLHF. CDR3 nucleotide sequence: TGTGCCAGCAGCTTAAGGCCCAGGATAGGGTATAATTCACCCCTCCACTTT.

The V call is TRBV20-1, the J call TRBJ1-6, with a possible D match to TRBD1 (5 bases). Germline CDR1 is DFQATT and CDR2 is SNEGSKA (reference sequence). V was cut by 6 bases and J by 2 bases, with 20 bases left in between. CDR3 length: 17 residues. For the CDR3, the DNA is TGCAGTGCCCAAGCTCTGGGACCGGGCGCCTATAATTCACCCCTCCACTTT. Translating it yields CSAQALGPGAYNSPLHF.

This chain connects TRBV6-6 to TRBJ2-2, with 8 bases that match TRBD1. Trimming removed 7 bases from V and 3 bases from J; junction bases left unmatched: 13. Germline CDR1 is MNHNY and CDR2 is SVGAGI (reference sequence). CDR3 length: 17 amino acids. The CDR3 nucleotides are TGTGCCAGCAAGTCGTTCGGGACAGGTCAAGACACCGGGGAGCTGTTTTTT. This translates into CASKSFGTGQDTGELFF.

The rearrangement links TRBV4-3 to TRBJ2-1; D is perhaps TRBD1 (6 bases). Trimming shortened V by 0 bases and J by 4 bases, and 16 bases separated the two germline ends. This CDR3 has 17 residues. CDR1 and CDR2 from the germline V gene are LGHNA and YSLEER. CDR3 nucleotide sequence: TGCGCCAGCAGCCAAGAAAAACAGGGAAGTTGGTACAATGAGCAGTTCTTC. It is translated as CASSQEKQGSWYNEQFF.

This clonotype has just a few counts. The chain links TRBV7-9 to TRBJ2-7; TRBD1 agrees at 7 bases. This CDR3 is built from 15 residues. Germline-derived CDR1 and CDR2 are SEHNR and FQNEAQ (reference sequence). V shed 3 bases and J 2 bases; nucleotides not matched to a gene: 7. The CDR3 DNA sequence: TGTGCCAGCAGCTTGCAAGGCCAGGGGGCCTACGAGCAGTACTTC. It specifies CASSLQGQGAYEQYF.

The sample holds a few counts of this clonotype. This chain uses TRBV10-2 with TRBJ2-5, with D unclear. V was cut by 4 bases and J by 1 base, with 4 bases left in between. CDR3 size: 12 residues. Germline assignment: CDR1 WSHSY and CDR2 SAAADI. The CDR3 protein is CASSAGQETQYF. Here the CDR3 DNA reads TGCGCCAGCAGTGCAGGCCAAGAGACCCAGTACTTC.

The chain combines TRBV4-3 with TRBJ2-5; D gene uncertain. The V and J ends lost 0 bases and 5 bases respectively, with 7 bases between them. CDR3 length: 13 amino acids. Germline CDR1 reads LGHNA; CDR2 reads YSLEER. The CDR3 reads CASSQDERETQYF. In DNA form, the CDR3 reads TGCGCCAGCAGCCAAGATGAACGGGAGACCCAGTACTTC.